The sequence of this T cell receptor (beta chain) was determined in a study of shared clonotypes between healthy human individuals. Study-wide context: Every donor yielded three CD4 naive, three CD4 memory, two CD8 naive and one CD8 memory plate. Study findings and constraints: Across a few donors, naive CD4 shared roughly 5%, naive CD8 under 4%, memory CD4 2% to 2.5%, memory CD8 about 0.4%.

The protocol was immunoSEQ multiplex PCR, while the TCRdb copy is restricted to in-frame clones and leaves out a portion. The sample records 600,000 to 800,000 clones, 72% being singletons. Those who donated were healthy HIV-negative adults, with no recent acute infections or vaccinations reported. The split of CD4+ cells yielded CD45RA+ naive and CD45RA-negative memory subsets. On this clone: Its specificity is unknown.

Germline V lookup: CDR1 SQVTM, CDR2 ANQGSEA. The CDR3 loop spans 12 amino acids. Trimming stripped 1 base from V and 7 bases from J, with 10 bases between. The chain employs TRBV29-1 and TRBJ1-1; D is undetermined. The sequence was obtained from a woman in her thirties in good health. Sequenced material: memory CD4+ T cells sorted from blood. Subset of the sample: CD45RA-negative fraction. The CDR3 loop is CSVEGGSFEAFF. CDR3 DNA sequence: TGCAGCGTTGAAGGGGGAAGTTTTGAAGCTTTCTTT. The variable domain in full, completed from reference TRBV29-1 and TRBJ1-1, reads SAVISQKPSRDICQRGTSLTIQCQVDSQVTMMFWYRQQPGQSLTLIATANQGSEATYESGFVIDKFPISRPNLTFSTLTVSNMSPEDSSIYLCSVEGGSFEAFFGQGTRLTVV.